The 20 T cell receptor beta chains listed next were all sequenced from one sample in a study of OX40 agonist ivuxolimab in advanced cancers. Clones were sequenced by immunoSEQ multiplex PCR, and TCRdb holds only the in-frame ones, with some missing. The table records about 75,000 clones, roughly nine tenths of them present only once. The sequenced sample was CD4+ or CD8+ T cells sorted from blood, obtained in a trial of the OX40 agonist ivuxolimab. These receptors all stem from an adult with an advanced solid tumor such as melanoma, head and neck, liver or kidney cancer.

The chain links TRBV2 to TRBJ2-7; D remains unclear. There are 13 residues in the CDR3. Trimming took 5 bases from V and 3 from J, leaving 11 bases between them. CDR1 is SNHLY, CDR2 FYNNEI, per germline. CDR3 nucleotides: TGTGCCAGCAGTACCCCAGGCGTCTACGAGCAGTACTTC. Amino acid sequence: CASSTPGVYEQYF.

In regard to this clone: One end of the junction varies from germline; a read error may be responsible. The CDR3 sequence: CASSIWDSATKSGQRPDF. The CDR3 DNA reads TGTGCCAGCAGCATATGGGATAGTGCCACAAAGTCGGGCCAACGTCCTGACTTC. The chain links TRBV7-7 to TRBJ2-6; no clear D gene. Germline V gene data show CDR1 as SSHAT and CDR2 as FNYEAQ (reference sequence). The CDR3 has 18 residues.

CDR3 residues: CASLTGGDQPQHF. CDR3 coding DNA: TGTGCCAGCTTGACAGGGGGTGATCAGCCCCAGCATTTT. The rearrangement joins TRBV28 to TRBJ1-5; 9 bases are shared with TRBD1. The germline V gene has CDR1 MDHEN and CDR2 SYDVKM. The CDR3 is made up of 13 amino acids. The V and J ends lost 8 bases and 5 bases, in that order; junction bases with no gene match: 4.

This chain joins TRBV28 and TRBJ1-1; a weak D match, TRBD1 (6 bases). CDR1 is MDHEN and CDR2 is SYDVKM in the germline V gene. The CDR3 runs to 16 residues. V was shortened by 1 base and J by 6 bases, with 18 bases between the two germline ends. The CDR3 region has the DNA TGTGCCAGCAGTTTATATGTGGGGGGCGCTCGCTCTGAAGCTTTCTTT. Protein: CASSLYVGGARSEAFF.

The chain uses TRBV9 and TRBJ2-7; 8 positions agree with TRBD2. The CDR3 length is 16 residues. J was trimmed by 2 bases and V by 3 bases; bases with no gene match: 10. Per the germline V gene, CDR1 is SGDLS and CDR2 is YYNGEE. The CDR3 bases are TGTGCCAGCAGCGCTCCAAGCGGGGGAACCACCTACGAGCAGTACTTC. This translates into CASSAPSGGTTYEQYF.

The chain recombines TRBV28 with TRBJ1-2; 10 bases agree with TRBD1. J gave up 3 bases and V 7 bases, and 8 bases lay outside the gene matches. The CDR3 length is 15 residues. Germline V lookup: CDR1 MDHEN, CDR2 SYDVKM. In DNA, the CDR3 is TGTGCCAGCACGACAGGGGGCGCAGGGGACTATGGCTACACCTTC. This encodes CASTTGGAGDYGYTF.

The chain employs TRBV19 and TRBJ2-5; 7 bases map to TRBD1. V lost 3 bases and J lost 11; bases outside the gene matches: 6. Germline V gives CDR1 LNHDA, CDR2 SQIVND (reference sequence). This CDR3 comprises 12 residues. The CDR3 reads CASSIQGGRQYF. CDR3 in DNA: TGTGCCAGTAGTATCCAAGGGGGCCGGCAGTACTTC.

CDR3 in amino acids: CASSMSSGHTGELFF. The CDR3 region has the DNA TGTGCCAGTAGTATGTCTAGCGGACACACCGGGGAGCTGTTTTTT. This chain connects TRBV19 to TRBJ2-2; TRBD2 agrees at 7 bases. Germline CDR1 reads LNHDA; CDR2 reads SQIVND (reference sequence). V shed 3 bases, J shed 3 bases, and the junction held 4 bases outside the gene matches. The CDR3 runs to 15 residues.

The chain recombines TRBV19 with TRBJ2-3, with D unresolved. This CDR3 has 14 residues. The V gene's germline CDR1 is LNHDA and CDR2 SQIVND (reference sequence). The ends were cut back, 6 bases at V and 0 bases at J, with 10 bases in the middle. The CDR3 DNA sequence: TGTGCCAGTAGGGCTATTGGAAGCACAGATACGCAGTATTTT. Translated: CASRAIGSTDTQYF.

The CDR3: CASSREEGESAFF. The CDR3 bases are TGTGCCAGCAGCCGAGAGGAGGGGGAGTCAGCTTTCTTT. V usage is TRBV2 and J usage is TRBJ1-1, with a tentative D call TRBD1 (6 bases). The CDR3 has 13 residues. CDR1 and CDR2 from the germline V gene are SNHLY and FYNNEI. V lost 6 bases and J 10 bases, leaving 18 bases between the germline ends.

This clone showed up just a few times. J is TRBJ1-2 and V is TRBV27, with 8 bases aligning to TRBD1. V shed 10 bases and J 8 bases; nucleotides not matched to a gene: 6. This CDR3 spans 11 amino acids. The germline CDR1 and CDR2 sequences are MNHEY and SMNVEV (reference sequence). The CDR3 sequence is CANWTGKGYTF. The CDR3, as DNA: TGTGCCAACTGGACAGGGAAAGGCTACACCTTC.

This CDR3 reads CASRRDSTNQPQHF. The CDR3 region has the DNA TGTGCCAGCAGGAGGGACAGCACAAATCAGCCCCAGCATTTT. The genes are TRBV6-5 and TRBJ1-5, with 7 nucleotides matching TRBD1. V gave up 6 bases and J gave up 4 bases; unmatched junction bases: 6. This CDR3 has 14 residues. From germline, CDR1 is MNHEY and CDR2 SVGAGI.

The V call is TRBV18, the J call TRBJ1-5; 7 positions match TRBD1. J gave up 4 bases and V 1 base, and 4 bases lay outside the gene matches. The germline CDR1 and CDR2 sequences are KGHSH and LQKENI. This CDR3 spans 15 amino acids. The DNA of the CDR3 is TGTGCCAGCTCACCACAATCGACAGGGAATCAGCCCCAGCATTTT. This gives the protein CASSPQSTGNQPQHF.

CDR3: CASSLRLAGEVEQFF. The DNA of the CDR3 is TGTGCCAGCAGTTTAAGGCTAGCGGGAGAGGTAGAGCAGTTCTTC. The chain links TRBV27 to TRBJ2-1; 10 bases align to TRBD2. Germline CDR1 reads MNHEY; CDR2 reads SMNVEV (reference sequence). V lost 2 bases, J lost 10 bases, and 8 bases stayed unmatched. The CDR3 covers 15 residues.

V and J are TRBV11-2 and TRBJ1-2; D remains ambiguous. Per germline, CDR1 SGHAT and CDR2 FQNNGV. The CDR3 is 14 residues long. The V and J ends lost 3 bases and 2 bases respectively, with 10 bases between them. The CDR3 coding sequence is TGTGCCAGCAGCTTCTCATCGGGGAACTATGGCTACACCTTC. This encodes CASSFSSGNYGYTF.

The CDR3 DNA is TGTGCCAGCAGCTCTAGAGCGGTCTCCTACGAGCAGTACTTC. Its protein is CASSSRAVSYEQYF. The genes are TRBV7-6 and TRBJ2-7; possible D gene TRBD2, 5 bases. CDR1 SGHVS and CDR2 FNYEAQ come from the germline V gene. Deletions cut 4 bases from V and 0 bases from J, with 10 bases between. The CDR3 has 14 amino acids.

This chain uses TRBV10-3 with TRBJ2-2; 8 bases agree with TRBD1. V shed 4 bases, J shed 1 base, and the junction held 5 bases outside the gene matches. Germline V CDR1 and CDR2: ENHRY, SYGVKD. This CDR3 is 16 amino acids long. The DNA of the CDR3 is TGTGCCATCAGTGTATCAGGACAGGGGAACACCGGGGAGCTGTTTTTT. It encodes CAISVSGQGNTGELFF.

This clone was counted only a few times. This rearrangement joins TRBV30 to TRBJ1-1; maybe TRBD1 (6 bases). Germline CDR1 and CDR2: GTSNPN and SVGIG (reference sequence). With 0 bases removed from V and 5 bases from J, the gap between germline ends came to 13 bases. CDR3 length: 14 residues. As DNA, the CDR3 is TGTGCCTGGAGTGTACAGGGAATTGGAACTGAAGCTTTCTTT. Translating it yields CAWSVQGIGTEAFF.

This chain joins TRBV2 and TRBJ2-1; TRBD2 matches at 9 bases. This CDR3 contains 13 residues. V was pared by 5 bases and J by 7 bases, with 3 bases of the junction left unmatched. Germline lookup yields CDR1 SNHLY and CDR2 FYNNEI. The CDR3 sequence: CASSLGLANEQFF. CDR3 coding DNA: TGTGCCAGCAGTCTCGGACTAGCGAATGAGCAGTTCTTC.

The count of this clone is one. This chain uses TRBV11-2 with TRBJ2-7; the match to TRBD1 covers 7 bases. The ends lost 5 bases at V and 5 bases at J; junction bases unmatched: 12. Germline values: CDR1 SGHAT, CDR2 FQNNGV. This CDR3 spans 15 amino acids. CDR3 sequence: CASSNPARGTDEQYF. Here the CDR3 DNA reads TGTGCCAGCAGCAACCCCGCCAGGGGGACGGACGAGCAGTACTTC.